This T cell receptor beta chain was recovered during a study of T cell responses to AZD1222 COVID-19 vaccine (dated by TCRdb to the early 2020s). With regard to the full study: AZD1222 recipients given second doses at about 4 weeks or at about 12 weeks were pooled, since spike-specific TCR depth and breadth were not found to differ between the two schedules. Trial participants were enrolled into age subgroups of 18-55, 56-69 and 70-plus years, which contained approximately 150, 30 and 60 TCR-sequenced participants, respectively. TCR sequencing covered 230 or so trial participants: about 210 given two doses of AZD1222 and around 26 given two doses of MenACWY control vaccine.

The time point label, read with the paper, signifies: baseline before first vaccination. Vaccinee samples came from UK trials COV001 and COV002, including a single-blind randomized controlled phase 2/3 trial of AZD1222 (ChAdOx1 nCoV-19) in healthy adults. Trial participant PBMC samples were collected at day 0 and day 28 after the second dose for TCRbeta chain sequencing. Overall study results and their limits: Conclusions about previously exposed vaccinees were limited because only a handful of AZD1222 recipients were SARS-CoV-2 seropositive at baseline. The whole spike protein was spanned by vaccine-associated CD4 TCRs, and dominant responses were seen in regions 160-218 and 743-854. Because no day 14 peak-response samples were available, the repertoires could be characterized only after the peak T cell response. Nearly half of unique spike-specific TCRs reportedly recognized epitopes outside regions mutated in the B.1.351 and B.1.1.7 variants. After two AZD1222 doses, spike-specific TCR breadth and depth were significantly higher than at day 0 and than in MenACWY recipients. The 56-69-year group was small, and its depth increase did not reach significance, likely because of low power. Participants were mostly white British and included more females than males, and it was suggested by the authors that clonal diversity may have been underestimated.

The CDR3 regions of human TCRbeta chains were analyzed by immunosequencing. From the authors' description of their analysis: TCRs in the repertoires were matched against a reference library of SARS-CoV-2-specific TCRs that had been generated with the MIRA antigen-specificity platform. Breadth meant the fraction of unique TCRs that were SARS-CoV-2-associated, whereas depth meant the fraction of total T cells that were SARS-CoV-2-associated. Using the MIRA data, each spike-specific TCR was mapped to the spike region that the TCR reacts to and placed in a CD4 or CD8 class. Log10-transformed breadth and depth values were compared by one-way ANOVA with Sidak's multiple comparisons tests. What TCRdb holds here is the immuneACCESS table cut down to in-frame rearrangements. Part of the clones is not present; checked against another copy, under half of the missing clones reflect an unresolved V gene, and the others are unexplained. That table supplies the V and J calls and clone size; D and trimming were determined from the DNA. The sample has 150,000 to 200,000 clones on record, around 90% of them singletons. 1.5% to 2% of the sample is held by the ten biggest clonotypes.

Trimming takes 5 bases from V and 10 bases from J, and the germline ends sit 15 bases apart. As encoded in the germline V gene, CDR1 is SGHAT while CDR2 is FQNNGV. The CDR3 measures 13 amino acids from cysteine to phenylalanine. The entry retains the CDR3 DNA only, 39 bases that are in frame from base 1. Comment on this clone: There is no known antigen for this receptor. One base away there is no much larger clone; base qualities are not given.

The material was peripheral blood, obtained on day 0 of AZD1222 vaccination. Recombination joined TRBV11-2 with TRBJ2-1; possibly the D gene is TRBD1, per 6 matching bases. The sequence was obtained from an adult in good health. The CDR3 here reads CASSPTTGQEQFF. In nucleotide form, the sequence is TGTGCCAGCAGCCCAACAACAGGACAGGAGCAGTTCTTC.